The clone carrying this T cell receptor (beta chain) was seen a handful of times. These data are taken from a study of T-cell reconstitution after alpha-beta-depleted transplantation in children. For TCRbeta, the library was prepared with unique molecular identifiers. TCRdb passed the PCR reads through MiXCR, listing each CDR3 protein once. The sample lists about 110,000 distinct CDR3 sequences, 5% to 7% seen once, with approximately 23% in the top ten. Per the germline V gene, CDR1 is MNHEY and CDR2 is SMNVEV (reference sequence). Between the trimmed V and J ends, which lost 2 bases and 3 bases, there was a span of 13 bases. This CDR3 region has 15 residues.

The rearrangement uses TRBV27 and TRBJ1-1; unclear D gene. The TCR sequence derives from a male patient under 10 years old who had a stem cell transplant for acute lymphoblastic leukemia, so the T cells may come from the graft donor. Sequences were derived from PBMCs, mostly from graft donor cells, sampled 360 days after TCRalphabeta/CD19-depleted stem cell transplant. The CDR3 nucleotides read TGTGCCAGCAGTTTAGGTTCCCAGGTTTACACTGAAGCTTTCTTT. Amino acids: CASSLGSQVYTEAFF.